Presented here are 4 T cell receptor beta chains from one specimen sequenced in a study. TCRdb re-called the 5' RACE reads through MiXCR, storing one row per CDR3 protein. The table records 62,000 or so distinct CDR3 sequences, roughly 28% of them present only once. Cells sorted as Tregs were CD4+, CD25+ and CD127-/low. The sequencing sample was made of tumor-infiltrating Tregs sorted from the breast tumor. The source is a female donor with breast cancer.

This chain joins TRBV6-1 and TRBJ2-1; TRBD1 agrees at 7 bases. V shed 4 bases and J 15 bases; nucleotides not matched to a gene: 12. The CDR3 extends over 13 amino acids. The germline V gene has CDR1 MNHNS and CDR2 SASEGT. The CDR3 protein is CASSVRQGEFPFF. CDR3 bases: TGTGCCAGCAGTGTGCGACAGGGCGAGTTTCCGTTCTTC.

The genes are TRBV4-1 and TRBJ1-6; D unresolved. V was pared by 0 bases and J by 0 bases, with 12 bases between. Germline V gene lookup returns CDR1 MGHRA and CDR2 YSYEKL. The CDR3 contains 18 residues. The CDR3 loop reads CASSQETLQSSYNSPLHF. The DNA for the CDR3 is TGCGCCAGCAGCCAAGAAACTCTTCAAAGCTCCTATAATTCACCCCTCCACTTT.

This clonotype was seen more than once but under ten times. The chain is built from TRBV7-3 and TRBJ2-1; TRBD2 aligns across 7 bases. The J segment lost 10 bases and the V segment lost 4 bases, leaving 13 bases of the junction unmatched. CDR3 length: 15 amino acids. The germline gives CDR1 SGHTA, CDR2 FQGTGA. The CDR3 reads CASSSTGAGEREQFF. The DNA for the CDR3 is TGTGCCAGCAGCTCCACTGGGGCGGGGGAGCGAGAGCAGTTCTTC.

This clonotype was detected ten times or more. In nucleotides, the CDR3 is TGTGCCAGCAGTGGAGGTGTCTACGAGCAGTACTTC. This codes for CASSGGVYEQYF. This rearrangement joins TRBV6-1 to TRBJ2-7; the D is unclear. Trimming stripped 4 bases from V and 3 bases from J, with 7 bases between. The CDR3 has 12 amino acids. Per the germline V gene, CDR1 is MNHNS and CDR2 is SASEGT.